These T cell receptor beta chains were read from a single sample in a study of blood T cell dynamics during melanoma immunotherapy. Sequenced by immunoSEQ multiplex PCR; TCRdb stores in-frame clones only, minus some. The data show approximately 15,000 clones, more than 75% seen once. Sequencing was performed on blood, taken from a patient treated with checkpoint blockade. These receptors came from a human donor with melanoma. Each CDR3 is given with its conserved first and last residue.

j_call v_call cdr3_aa
TRBJ2-2 TRBV4-1 CASSQDVRELFF
TRBJ1-1 TRBV19 CASTGRRGAATEAFF
TRBJ2-7 TRBV5-1 CASSATSGGISYEQYF
TRBJ2-3 TRBV12-5 CASGLGLAGDDTQYF
TRBJ2-3 TRBV5-1 CASSSGGYTDTQYF
TRBJ2-6 TRBV10-2 CASSDAGTTGANVLTF
TRBJ1-2 TRBV12-5 CASGLAGVYGYTF
TRBJ1-2 TRBV5-1 CASSLSRVVAYGYTF
TRBJ2-6 TRBV2 CASSKIGGGANVLTF
TRBJ2-7 TRBV18 CASSLTGQDYEQYF
TRBJ1-2 TRBV7-2 CASSSAYPSGGYTF
TRBJ2-3 TRBV9 CASSAPRSGRYTDTQYF
TRBJ2-7 TRBV20-1 CSARSQGEQYF
TRBJ2-5 TRBV19 CASSITSGSPQETQYF
TRBJ1-1 TRBV29-1 CSVSYDTEAFF
TRBJ2-3 TRBV4-1 CASSQRGDFGGAWTDTQYF